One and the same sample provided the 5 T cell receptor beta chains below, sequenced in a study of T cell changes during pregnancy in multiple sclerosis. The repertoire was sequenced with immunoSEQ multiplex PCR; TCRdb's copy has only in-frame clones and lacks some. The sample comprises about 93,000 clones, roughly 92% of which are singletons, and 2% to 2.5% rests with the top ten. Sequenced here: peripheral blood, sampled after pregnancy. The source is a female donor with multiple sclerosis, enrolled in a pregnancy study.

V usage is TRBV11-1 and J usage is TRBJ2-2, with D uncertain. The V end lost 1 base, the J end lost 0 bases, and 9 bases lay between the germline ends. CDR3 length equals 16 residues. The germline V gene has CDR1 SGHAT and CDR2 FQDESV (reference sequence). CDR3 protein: CASSLGDGSNTGELFF. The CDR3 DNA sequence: TGTGCCAGCAGCTTAGGCGACGGGTCGAACACCGGGGAGCTGTTTTTT.

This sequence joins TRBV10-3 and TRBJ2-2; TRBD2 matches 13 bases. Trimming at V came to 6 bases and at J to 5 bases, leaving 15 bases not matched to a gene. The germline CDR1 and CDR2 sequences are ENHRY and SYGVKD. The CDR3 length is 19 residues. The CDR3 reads CAIRPSVILAGGLTGELFF. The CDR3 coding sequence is TGTGCCATCAGGCCGTCTGTCATACTAGCGGGGGGGCTGACCGGGGAGCTGTTTTTT.

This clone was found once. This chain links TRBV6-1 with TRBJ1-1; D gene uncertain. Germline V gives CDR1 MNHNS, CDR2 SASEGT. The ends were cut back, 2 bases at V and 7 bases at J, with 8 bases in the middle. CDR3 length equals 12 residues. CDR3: CASSESGVEAFF. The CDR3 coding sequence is TGTGCCAGCAGTGAAAGCGGAGTTGAAGCTTTCTTT.

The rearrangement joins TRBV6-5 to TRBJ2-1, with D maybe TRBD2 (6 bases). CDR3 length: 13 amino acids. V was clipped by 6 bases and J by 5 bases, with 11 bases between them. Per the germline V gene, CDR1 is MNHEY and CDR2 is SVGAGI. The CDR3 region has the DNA TGTGCCAGCAGCCCCGGGACTCACAATGAGCAGTTCTTC. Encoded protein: CASSPGTHNEQFF.

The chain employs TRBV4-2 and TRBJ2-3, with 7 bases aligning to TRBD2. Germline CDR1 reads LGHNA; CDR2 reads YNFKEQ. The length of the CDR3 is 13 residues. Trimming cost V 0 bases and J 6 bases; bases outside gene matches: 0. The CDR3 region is CASSQDSGDTQYF. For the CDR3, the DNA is TGTGCCAGCAGCCAAGATAGCGGGGATACGCAGTATTTT.